This T cell receptor beta chain is drawn from a study of vaccination effects on CD4 cells after COVID-19. The wider study: Expansion with viral peptide pools was applied to antigen-specific CD4+ T cells by the ViraFEST assay prior to sequencing.

Subsequent to a culture period of nine to ten days, CD4+ T cells were isolated. Half of the medium was exchanged for IL-2 medium on both days 3 and 7. A note on this clone: As yet, its antigen is unknown.

Profiling relied on immunoSEQ multiplex PCR, and the TCRdb table lists in-frame clones only, not all of them. The repertoire has roughly 40,000 clones, about 70% of them found once; the top ten carry around 4.4%. The CDR3 is made up of 19 amino acids. J gave up 6 bases and V 5 bases, and 15 bases lay outside the gene matches. Germline lookup yields CDR1 MNHEY and CDR2 SMNVEV (reference sequence). The sequence derives from a human donor who received a COVID-19 vaccine. Sequenced material: CD4+ T cells from PBMCs cultured without peptide, taken before COVID-19 vaccination. The gene calls are TRBV27 and TRBJ2-4, with TRBD2 matching over 14 bases. The CDR3 DNA reads as TGTGCCAGCAGTGAAAGGACTAGCGGGAGGCGCGGGTTTAGAAACATTCAGTACTTC. It codes for CASSERTSGRRGFRNIQYF.